This TCR beta chain was obtained from a study of PD-1 blockade in mismatch repair-deficient tumors. Sequenced by immunoSEQ multiplex PCR; TCRdb stores in-frame clones only, minus some. The sample shows about 39,000 clones, over 80% of them seen only once. The CDR3 is 14 amino acids. Germline V CDR1 and CDR2: SGHRS, YFSETQ. Trimming cost V 0 bases and J 6 bases, with 10 bases left between them. This rearrangement joins TRBV5-1 to TRBJ2-1; D ambiguous. The receptor was derived from an adult with mismatch repair-deficient cancer. The sequenced sample was PBMCs, obtained less than 40 weeks after starting pembrolizumab. CDR3 coding DNA: TGCGCCAGCAGCTTGGGTCAACTCGGCAATGAGCAGTTCTTC. As protein: CASSLGQLGNEQFF.